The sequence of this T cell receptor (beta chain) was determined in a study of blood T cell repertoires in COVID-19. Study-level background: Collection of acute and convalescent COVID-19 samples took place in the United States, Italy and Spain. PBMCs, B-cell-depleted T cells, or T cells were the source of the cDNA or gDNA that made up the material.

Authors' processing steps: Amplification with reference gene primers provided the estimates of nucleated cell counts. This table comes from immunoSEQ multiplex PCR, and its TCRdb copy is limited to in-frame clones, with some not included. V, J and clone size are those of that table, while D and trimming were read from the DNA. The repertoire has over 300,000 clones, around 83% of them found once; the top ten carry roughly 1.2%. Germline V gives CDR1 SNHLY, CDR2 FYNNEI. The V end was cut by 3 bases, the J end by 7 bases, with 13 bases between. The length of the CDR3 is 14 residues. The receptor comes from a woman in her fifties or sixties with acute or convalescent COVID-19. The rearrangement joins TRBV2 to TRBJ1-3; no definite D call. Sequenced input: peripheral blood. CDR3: CASSDGQTRNTIYF. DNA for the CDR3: TGTGCCAGCAGTGATGGGCAAACTAGGAACACCATATATTTT.